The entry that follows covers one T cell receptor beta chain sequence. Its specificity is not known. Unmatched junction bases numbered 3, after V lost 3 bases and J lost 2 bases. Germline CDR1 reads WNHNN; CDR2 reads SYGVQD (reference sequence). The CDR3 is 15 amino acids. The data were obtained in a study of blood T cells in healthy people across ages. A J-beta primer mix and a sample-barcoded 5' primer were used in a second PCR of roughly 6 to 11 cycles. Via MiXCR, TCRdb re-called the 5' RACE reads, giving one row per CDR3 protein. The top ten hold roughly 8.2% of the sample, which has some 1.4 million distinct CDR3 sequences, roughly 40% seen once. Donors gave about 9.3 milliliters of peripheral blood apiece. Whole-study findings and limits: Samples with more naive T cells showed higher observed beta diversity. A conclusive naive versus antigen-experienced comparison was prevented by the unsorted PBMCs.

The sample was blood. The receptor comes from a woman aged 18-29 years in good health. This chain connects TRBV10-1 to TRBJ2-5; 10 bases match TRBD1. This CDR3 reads CASSDWDRGQETQYF. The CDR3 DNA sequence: TGCGCCAGCAGTGATTGGGACAGGGGACAAGAGACCCAGTACTTC.